The rows below give T cell receptor beta chains drawn from one sample of a study of blood T cell repertoires in COVID-19. Method: immunoSEQ multiplex PCR; TCRdb's copy keeps in-frame clones and lacks some. The top ten clones hold about 4.8% of a sample with about 41,000 clones, around 90% of them seen once. Specimen: peripheral blood. The receptors shown here come from a human donor in a cohort sampled during active COVID-19. Each CDR3 is given with its conserved first and last residue. A D gene is named only where the DNA matches it firmly. Only some rows state a clone size, as once, few, many or a class for expanded clones.

D	size	V	J	CDR3	DNA
NA	NA	TRBV19	TRBJ2-1	CASNSRTGTQQFF	TGTGCCAGTAATAGCAGAACCGGGACTCAGCAGTTCTTC
TRBD2	NA	TRBV15	TRBJ2-7	CATSSPTGLAGGREQYF	TGTGCCACCAGCAGCCCGACAGGGCTAGCGGGAGGACGCGAGCAGTACTTC
TRBD2	NA	TRBV10-2	TRBJ2-3	CASRATSGRGDTQYF	TGCGCCAGCAGAGCGACTAGCGGGAGAGGAGATACGCAGTATTTT
TRBD2	NA	TRBV7-3	TRBJ2-1	CASSLTGGRLDEQFF	TGTGCCAGCAGCTTAACGGGCGGGAGGTTAGATGAGCAGTTCTTC
NA	NA	TRBV2	TRBJ2-1	CASSDIGLANEQFF	TGTGCCAGCAGTGATATAGGTCTAGCGAATGAGCAGTTCTTC
TRBD1	once	TRBV12-5	TRBJ1-2	CASGGTGQLNYGYTF	TGTGCTAGTGGGGGGACGGGACAGCTGAACTATGGCTACACCTTC
NA	NA	TRBV6-6	TRBJ1-6	CASSFVMESPNSPLHF	TGTGCCAGCAGTTTCGTAATGGAGTCCCCTAATTCACCCCTCCACTTT
NA	NA	TRBV11-3	TRBJ2-3	CASSPKGTDTQYF	TGTGCCAGCAGCCCCAAGGGGACAGATACGCAGTATTTT
NA	NA	TRBV29-1	TRBJ2-1	CSVEVRSLGVDEQFF	TGCAGCGTTGAAGTACGGTCCCTAGGGGTGGATGAGCAGTTCTTC
TRBD1	once	TRBV2	TRBJ2-7	CASSEGDRVYYEQYF	TGTGCCAGCAGTGAAGGGGACAGGGTATACTACGAGCAGTACTTC
NA	NA	TRBV6-5	TRBJ1-2	CASSPPGEFYGYTF	TGTGCCAGCAGCCCGCCAGGGGAATTCTATGGCTACACCTTC
NA	NA	TRBV7-9	TRBJ1-1	CASSLGRTEAFF	TGTGCCAGCAGCTTAGGCAGGACTGAAGCTTTCTTT
NA	NA	TRBV7-9	TRBJ1-1	CASSWALGPKPNTEAFF	TGTGCCAGCAGCTGGGCCCTGGGGCCCAAGCCGAACACTGAAGCTTTCTTT
TRBD2	NA	TRBV4-1	TRBJ2-1	CASSSTSGSNYEQFF	TGCGCCAGCAGCTCGACTAGCGGGAGTAACTATGAGCAGTTCTTC
TRBD1	NA	TRBV6-5	TRBJ2-7	CASSPRGLEQYF	TGTGCCAGCAGTCCGAGGGGGCTCGAGCAGTACTTC
NA	NA	TRBV27	TRBJ1-2	CASSLSLNYGYTF	TGTGCCAGCAGTTTATCCCTGAACTATGGCTACACCTTC
NA	NA	TRBV11-2	TRBJ1-1	CASSLKGVGYTEAFF	TGTGCCAGCAGCCTCAAAGGGGTGGGATACACTGAAGCTTTCTTT
NA	NA	TRBV27	TRBJ2-3	CASSLNRLPDTQYF	TGTGCCAGCAGTTTAAACAGGTTGCCAGATACGCAGTATTTT
NA	NA	TRBV29-1	TRBJ2-1	CSVRSGAQSYNEQFF	TGCAGCGTCCGTTCAGGGGCTCAATCCTACAATGAGCAGTTCTTC
TRBD1	NA	TRBV6-6	TRBJ1-1	CASRLDRGGTEAFF	TGTGCCAGCAGACTCGACAGGGGAGGAACTGAAGCTTTCTTT
TRBD1	NA	TRBV5-3	TRBJ1-2	CARSLSRDRGRSTF	TGTGCCAGAAGCTTAAGTCGGGACAGGGGAAGGAGCACCTTC
NA	NA	TRBV4-1	TRBJ1-5	CASSQIRNQPQHF	TGCGCCAGCAGCCAAATCAGGAATCAGCCCCAGCATTTT
TRBD2	NA	TRBV10-2	TRBJ2-1	CASRNSGNVNEQFF	TGCGCCAGCAGGAATAGCGGGAATGTCAATGAGCAGTTCTTC
TRBD1	once	TRBV5-1	TRBJ1-1	CASSSAPGAGGNTEAFF	TGCGCCAGCAGCTCCGCCCCAGGGGCAGGGGGTAACACTGAAGCTTTCTTT
NA	NA	TRBV14	TRBJ2-6	CASSHSGTGANVLTF	TGTGCCAGCAGCCATTCGGGGACTGGGGCCAACGTCCTGACTTTC
NA	NA	TRBV27	TRBJ1-2	CASAFGGGASGGYTF	TGTGCCAGCGCCTTTGGGGGGGGCGCTTCGGGTGGCTACACCTTC
TRBD2	NA	TRBV11-2	TRBJ2-1	CASSLAFSGMSYNEQFF	TGTGCCAGCAGCTTAGCGTTCAGCGGGATGTCCTACAATGAGCAGTTCTTC
TRBD2	NA	TRBV5-4	TRBJ2-1	CASSLWLAGGPGANNEQFF	TGTGCCAGCAGCTTGTGGCTAGCGGGAGGGCCTGGGGCCAACAATGAGCAGTTCTTC
NA	NA	TRBV19	TRBJ2-1	CASSTWVALAEENEQFF	TGTGCCAGTAGTACCTGGGTGGCTCTAGCAGAAGAGAATGAGCAGTTCTTC
TRBD2	NA	TRBV2	TRBJ2-7	CASSEVPSGSGEQYF	TGTGCCAGCAGTGAAGTCCCTAGCGGGAGTGGCGAGCAGTACTTC
NA	NA	TRBV7-6	TRBJ1-5	CASSLNRDSNQPQHF	TGTGCCAGCAGCTTAAACAGAGACAGCAATCAGCCCCAGCATTTT
TRBD2	NA	TRBV10-3	TRBJ2-1	CAISASGDYNEQFF	TGTGCCATCAGTGCCAGCGGGGATTACAATGAGCAGTTCTTC
NA	NA	TRBV28	TRBJ2-4	CASSRAGEGAKNIQYF	TGTGCCAGCAGTAGGGCAGGCGAGGGAGCCAAAAACATTCAGTACTTC
NA	NA	TRBV12-3/TRBV12-4	TRBJ2-1	CASSPLAVNEQFF	TGTGCCAGCAGCCCACTTGCGGTGAATGAGCAGTTCTTC
NA	NA	TRBV5-4	TRBJ2-3	CASSPARRNTDTQYF	TGTGCCAGCAGCCCAGCAAGGCGGAACACAGATACGCAGTATTTT
TRBD2	NA	TRBV7-2	TRBJ2-1	CASGFHLPGLADSEQFF	TGTGCCAGCGGTTTCCACCTTCCGGGACTAGCGGACAGTGAGCAGTTCTTC
NA	NA	TRBV10-1	TRBJ2-3	CASSGSPTDTQYF	TGCGCCAGCAGCGGGAGCCCCACAGATACGCAGTATTTT
NA	NA	TRBV7-2	TRBJ1-5	CASSLPNYQPQHF	TGTGCCAGCAGCTTACCAAATTATCAGCCCCAGCATTTT
NA	NA	TRBV6-2/TRBV6-3	TRBJ2-3	CASSTRGATSTDTQYF	TGTGCCAGCAGTACCCGTGGAGCGACTAGCACAGATACGCAGTATTTT
NA	NA	TRBV28	TRBJ2-2	CASSYGNTGELFF	TGTGCCAGCAGTTACGGGAACACCGGGGAGCTGTTTTTT
TRBD1	few	TRBV24-1	TRBJ2-2	CATSDPGQGASGELFF	TGTGCCACCAGTGATCCGGGACAGGGGGCGTCTGGGGAGCTGTTTTTT
NA	few	TRBV19	TRBJ2-7	CASSNQAYSYEQYF	TGTGCCAGTAGTAACCAGGCTTACTCCTACGAGCAGTACTTC